Each of the 26 T cell receptor beta chains below was sequenced from the same sample in a study of Graves' ophthalmopathy and Graves' hyperthyroidism. Amplification from RNA transcripts yielded the TCR beta CDR3 regions. The workflow started with a first-round RT-PCR run with HTBI primers and then moved on to a second-round multiplex PCR. TCRdb re-analysed the multiplex PCR reads in MiXCR, keeping a single row per CDR3 protein. The sample gives approximately 380,000 distinct CDR3 sequences, under 25% of which show up once; roughly 3% is in the top ten. What was sequenced was peripheral blood. The receptors stem from a woman in her late teens or twenties with stable Graves' hyperthyroidism.

At least ten counts were recorded for this clonotype. The V call is TRBV5-4, the J call TRBJ2-2; 9 bases map to TRBD2. Germline V gene data show CDR1 as SGHNT and CDR2 as YYREEE (reference sequence). The CDR3 spans 16 residues. V dropped 4 bases and J dropped 7; count of bases not matched to a gene: 11. In DNA form, the CDR3 reads TGTGCCAGCAGCGCCGGGACTAGCCGGAGCATCGGGGAGCTGTTTTTT. This translates into CASSAGTSRSIGELFF.

This clonotype showed up many times. This chain joins TRBV29-1 and TRBJ2-7; TRBD1 agrees at 7 bases. Germline assignment: CDR1 SQVTM and CDR2 ANQGSEA. Trimming took 1 base from V and 4 from J; bases not matched to a gene: 10. The CDR3 sequence is 15 residues long. The CDR3 sequence is CSVEVQGVFQYEQYF. Written as DNA, the CDR3 is TGCAGCGTTGAAGTTCAGGGGGTCTTTCAATACGAGCAGTACTTC.

This clonotype has a handful of counts. This chain links TRBV7-3 with TRBJ1-2; the D gene is possibly TRBD1 (6 bases). V dropped 5 bases and J dropped 3 bases, with 19 bases sitting between them. Per germline, CDR1 SGHTA and CDR2 FQGTGA. The CDR3 loop spans 16 amino acids. The CDR3 region has the DNA TGTGCCAGCAGCCTCGGGGGGGCATCGTATGACTATGGCTACACCTTC. Residues: CASSLGGASYDYGYTF.

The genes are TRBV29-1 and TRBJ1-2; D remains ambiguous. Trimming pared 5 bases from V and 4 bases from J, leaving 8 bases between. CDR1 and CDR2 from the germline V gene are SQVTM and ANQGSEA. The CDR3 runs to 11 residues. CDR3 sequence (DNA): TGCAGCGTTATGTCAGCCTATGGCTACACCTTC. Translation: CSVMSAYGYTF.

This clonotype was found a few times. V and J are TRBV7-2 and TRBJ1-5; D remains ambiguous. Trimming took 4 bases from V and 4 from J, leaving 8 bases between them. Germline values: CDR1 SGHTA, CDR2 FQGNSA. CDR3 length equals 13 residues. Here the CDR3 DNA reads TGTGCCAGCAGCTCAGATGTAAATCAGCCCCAGCATTTT. Residues: CASSSDVNQPQHF.

This clonotype has at least ten counts. The chain couples TRBV7-2 to TRBJ2-7, with D possibly called TRBD1 or TRBD2 (5 bases each). Between the trimmed V and J ends, which lost 0 bases and 7 bases, there was a span of 13 bases. The germline V gene has CDR1 SGHTA and CDR2 FQGNSA. The CDR3 runs 14 residues. The chain's CDR3 is CASSLAGDQFEQYF. The CDR3 DNA sequence: TGTGCCAGCAGCTTAGCAGGGGACCAGTTTGAGCAGTACTTC.

This clonotype was counted many times. The chain combines TRBV20-1 with TRBJ1-6; no reliable D call. From germline, CDR1 is DFQATT and CDR2 SNEGSKA (reference sequence). CDR3 size: 13 residues. V dropped 6 bases and J dropped 10 bases, with 16 bases sitting between them. The CDR3, as DNA: TGCAGTGCGGAAGTGGGGTTGCGATCACCCCTCCACTTT. Residues: CSAEVGLRSPLHF.

This clonotype was counted many times. V and J are TRBV7-2 and TRBJ1-5; possible D gene TRBD1, 5 bases. V was trimmed by 4 bases and J by 9 bases, leaving 19 bases between them. Germline CDR1 reads SGHTA; CDR2 reads FQGNSA. The CDR3 is 15 amino acids. The chain's CDR3 is CASSYQKDGTWPQHF. The CDR3 DNA is TGTGCCAGCAGCTACCAAAAGGACGGGACTTGGCCCCAGCATTTT.

This clonotype was observed at least ten times. The gene calls are TRBV2 and TRBJ2-5, with 11 bases fitting TRBD1. The V and J ends lost 6 bases and 3 bases, in that order; junction bases with no gene match: 0. Germline-derived CDR1 and CDR2 are SNHLY and FYNNEI. The CDR3 is 13 residues long. The CDR3: CASRGQGEETQYF. The CDR3 DNA reads as TGTGCCAGCAGGGGACAGGGGGAAGAGACCCAGTACTTC.

This clonotype was counted many times. The chain employs TRBV3-1 and TRBJ2-7; 10 bases agree with TRBD2. Trimming removed 4 bases from V and 6 bases from J; junction bases left unmatched: 6. The CDR3 runs 14 residues. Germline assignment: CDR1 LGHDT and CDR2 YNNKEL (reference sequence). The chain's CDR3 is CASSPGLASGEQYF. Written as DNA, the CDR3 is TGTGCCAGCAGCCCGGGACTAGCGTCCGGCGAGCAGTACTTC.

The genes are TRBV10-1 and TRBJ2-5; TRBD1 agrees at 7 bases. V shed 4 bases and J 5 bases; nucleotides not matched to a gene: 10. Germline CDR1 reads WNHNN; CDR2 reads SYGVQD (reference sequence). There are 15 residues in the CDR3. CDR3 amino acids: CASSGRHIRGETQYF. In DNA, the CDR3 is TGCGCCAGCAGTGGAAGACACATCAGGGGGGAGACCCAGTACTTC.

The chain uses TRBV5-1 and TRBJ2-2, with D maybe TRBD2 (6 bases). CDR3 length equals 15 residues. Trimming took off 5 bases at V and 4 bases at J, with 15 bases between the two ends. Per the germline V gene, CDR1 is SGHRS and CDR2 is YFSETQ. CDR3 sequence: CASSYLGGATGELFF. CDR3 DNA sequence: TGCGCCAGCAGTTACCTCGGAGGGGCCACCGGGGAGCTGTTTTTT. Complete variable domain (other parts from reference TRBV5-1 and TRBJ2-2): KAGVTQTPRYLIKTRGQQVTLSCSPISGHRSVSWYQQTPGQGLQFLFEYFSETQRNKGNFPGRFSGRQFSNSRSEMNVSTLELGDSALYLCASSYLGGATGELFFGEGSRLTVL.

This clonotype was picked up one time. The chain joins TRBV6-5 to TRBJ2-2; unclear D gene. The CDR3 runs 14 residues. Trimming shortened V by 0 bases and J by 7 bases, and 9 bases separated the two germline ends. Germline CDR1 reads MNHEY; CDR2 reads SVGAGI. The CDR3 region is CASSYSLGIGELFF. The CDR3 DNA reads TGTGCCAGCAGTTACTCGTTGGGGATCGGGGAGCTGTTTTTT.

This clonotype appeared many times. The rearrangement uses TRBV14 and TRBJ1-6; 7 bases align to TRBD1. CDR3 size: 15 residues. Trimming took 3 bases from V and 5 from J; bases not matched to a gene: 4. Germline V gene sequence: CDR1 SGHDN, CDR2 FVKESK. CDR3 nucleotide sequence: TGTGCCAGCAGCCAGTACAGGGGCCATAATTCACCCCTCCACTTT. Its protein is CASSQYRGHNSPLHF.

This chain links TRBV12-3 or TRBV12-4 with TRBJ1-2; D is unclear. The CDR3 spans 15 residues. The germline V and J ends were trimmed by 1 base and 3 bases, with 12 bases remaining between them. In DNA form, the CDR3 reads TGTGCCAGCAGTTTAGGAGCCCCCCCTGACTATGGCTACACCTTC. It yields the protein CASSLGAPPDYGYTF.

The CDR3, as DNA: TGTGCCAGCACCAACAGCGGTGCCAACGTCCTGACTTTC. Its protein is CASTNSGANVLTF. V usage is TRBV6-1 and J usage is TRBJ2-6; D is possibly TRBD2 (5 bases). This CDR3 has 13 amino acids. Germline values: CDR1 MNHNS, CDR2 SASEGT. V was trimmed by 7 bases and J by 7 bases, leaving 11 bases between them.

The chain carries TRBV4-2 and TRBJ2-7; D is undetermined. The CDR3 spans 16 residues. V shed 0 bases and J shed 1 base, with 13 bases lying between them. In germline, CDR1 is LGHNA, CDR2 YNFKEQ. The CDR3 sequence: CASSQDRIEISYEQYF. Here the CDR3 DNA reads TGTGCCAGCAGCCAAGATCGAATAGAAATTTCCTACGAGCAGTACTTC.

This clonotype was seen at least ten times. This sequence joins TRBV14 and TRBJ2-2; a possible D gene is TRBD2 (5 bases). The V gene's germline CDR1 is SGHDN and CDR2 FVKESK. The CDR3 totals 14 residues. Trimming cost V 1 base and J 3 bases, with 6 bases left between them. CDR3: CASSQGGYTGELFF. CDR3 bases: TGTGCCAGCAGCCAAGGAGGGTACACCGGGGAGCTGTTTTTT.

Worth noting for this clonotype: At one boundary the junction diverges from the germline segment, which might be a read error. The CDR3 nucleotides are TGTGCCAGCAGTCACACAGGGTTTGCCAAAAACATTAAGTACTTC. It yields the protein CASSHTGFAKNIKYF. The rearrangement joins TRBV11-2 to TRBJ2-4, with D possibly matching TRBD1 (6 bases). This CDR3 has 15 residues. Germline CDR1 SGHAT, CDR2 FQNNGV.

This clonotype was seen at least ten times. The V call is TRBV7-8, the J call TRBJ2-7; 7 bases align to TRBD1. V shed 0 bases, J shed 6 bases, and the junction held 8 bases outside the gene matches. Germline V gene lookup returns CDR1 SGHVS and CDR2 FQNEAQ. CDR3 length: 15 amino acids. CDR3 loop: CASSLAETGLIEQYF. The CDR3, as DNA: TGTGCCAGCAGCTTAGCCGAGACAGGGCTGATCGAGCAGTACTTC.

The sample holds many counts of this clonotype. This chain connects TRBV4-2 to TRBJ1-1; tentatively, D is TRBD1 (6 bases). Trimming stripped 1 base from V and 6 bases from J, with 15 bases between. Germline V gene data show CDR1 as LGHNA and CDR2 as YNFKEQ. This CDR3 is 15 amino acids long. The CDR3 DNA sequence: TGTGCCAGCAGCCAAGCCGGGGGCGATCACGCTGAAGCTTTCTTT. It specifies CASSQAGGDHAEAFF.

This clonotype was recorded many times. The chain combines TRBV7-8 with TRBJ1-1; no clear D. The V end lost 1 base, the J end lost 2 bases, and 8 bases lay between the germline ends. The CDR3 contains 14 residues. Germline lookup yields CDR1 SGHVS and CDR2 FQNEAQ. The CDR3 loop reads CASSLGFSNTEAFF. The DNA for the CDR3 is TGTGCCAGCAGCTTAGGTTTCAGCAACACTGAAGCTTTCTTT.

This clonotype was seen repeatedly, ten times or more. CDR3 nucleotides: TGTGCCAGCAGTTTACAAGGCCCAGGGTTTAACTATGGCTACACCTTC. It yields the protein CASSLQGPGFNYGYTF. The genes are TRBV28 and TRBJ1-2; D possibly corresponds to TRBD1 (5 bases). CDR1 is MDHEN, CDR2 SYDVKM, per germline. The CDR3 consists of 16 residues. Trimming cost V 2 bases and J 1 base, with 14 bases left between them.

This clonotype was counted at least ten times. This chain joins TRBV19 and TRBJ1-3; D is perhaps TRBD1 (5 bases). The CDR3 contains 15 residues. Trimming removed 6 bases from V and 2 bases from J, with 14 bases in between. Germline CDR1 reads LNHDA; CDR2 reads SQIVND (reference sequence). The CDR3 nucleotides are TGTGCCAGTAGGACCAGCAGGGTAACTGGAAACACCATATATTTT. This codes for CASRTSRVTGNTIYF.

The sample holds many counts of this clonotype. The gene calls are TRBV7-2 and TRBJ1-6; TRBD1 agrees at 11 bases. Losses at the gene ends were 4 bases for V and 9 bases for J; bases not matched to a gene: 2. The CDR3 spans 14 residues. Germline loops: CDR1 SGHTA, CDR2 FQGNSA. CDR3 protein: CASSSGTGGSPLHF. For the CDR3, the DNA is TGTGCCAGCAGCTCCGGGACAGGGGGTTCACCCCTCCACTTT.

This clonotype was detected many times. The V call is TRBV15, the J call TRBJ2-2, with 9 bases lining up with TRBD2. Trimming took 10 bases from V and 6 from J; bases not matched to a gene: 6. Germline-derived CDR1 and CDR2 are LNHNV and YYDKDF (reference sequence). The CDR3 extends over 13 amino acids. The CDR3 nucleotides are TGTGCCAGCGGTTTAGCGGGAGCCGGGGAGCTGTTTTTT. It is translated as CASGLAGAGELFF. Together with reference TRBV15 and TRBJ2-2, the CDR3 gives the full variable domain: DAMVIQNPRYQVTQFGKPVTLSCSQTLNHNVMYWYQQKSSQAPKLLFHYYDKDFNNEADTPDNFQSRRPNTSFCFLDIRSPGLGDTAMYLCASGLAGAGELFFGEGSRLTVL.